This TCR beta chain came from a study of blood T cell repertoires in COVID-19. The wider study: PBMCs, B-cell-depleted T cells, or T cells were the source of the cDNA or gDNA that made up the material.

Germline V lookup: CDR1 SGHDN, CDR2 FVKESK. CDR3 length equals 16 residues. The V end was cut by 4 bases, the J end by 3 bases, with 18 bases between. Only one count was recorded for this clone. Generated by immunoSEQ multiplex PCR, the TCRdb table keeps only in-frame clones and is missing some. Among some 200,000 clones, about 80% were seen once, and the ten largest hold roughly 8.7%. The rearrangement joins TRBV14 to TRBJ1-2; the D gene is possibly TRBD1 (5 bases). The receptor was isolated from a woman aged 50 to 60 with active or convalescent COVID-19. Sequencing used peripheral blood. The CDR3 sequence is CASSPKFIDSYYGYTF. CDR3 DNA: TGTGCCAGCAGCCCGAAATTCATAGACAGCTACTATGGCTACACCTTC.